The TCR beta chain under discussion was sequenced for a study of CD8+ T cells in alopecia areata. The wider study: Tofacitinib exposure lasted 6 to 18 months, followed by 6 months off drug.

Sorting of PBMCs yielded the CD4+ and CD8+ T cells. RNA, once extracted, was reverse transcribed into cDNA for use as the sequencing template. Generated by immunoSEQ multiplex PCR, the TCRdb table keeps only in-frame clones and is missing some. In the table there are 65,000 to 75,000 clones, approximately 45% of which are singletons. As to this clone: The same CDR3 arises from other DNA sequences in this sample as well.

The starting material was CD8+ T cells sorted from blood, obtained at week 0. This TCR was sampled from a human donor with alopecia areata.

The chain's CDR3 is CASSGSYEQYF. In nucleotides, the CDR3 is TGTGCCAGCAGCGGGTCCTACGAGCAGTACTTC. The J gene is TRBJ2-7, the V gene TRBV7-8; unclear D gene. The germline gives CDR1 SGHVS, CDR2 FQNEAQ. The CDR3 loop spans 11 amino acids. V dropped 5 bases and J dropped 1 base, with 3 bases sitting between them. Full variable domain (remainder filled in from reference TRBV7-8 and TRBJ2-7): GAGVSQSPRYKVAKRGQDVALRCDPISGHVSLFWYQQALGQGPEFLTYFQNEAQLDKSGLPSDRFFAERPEGSVSTLKIQRTQQEDSAVYLCASSGSYEQYFGPGTRLTVT.